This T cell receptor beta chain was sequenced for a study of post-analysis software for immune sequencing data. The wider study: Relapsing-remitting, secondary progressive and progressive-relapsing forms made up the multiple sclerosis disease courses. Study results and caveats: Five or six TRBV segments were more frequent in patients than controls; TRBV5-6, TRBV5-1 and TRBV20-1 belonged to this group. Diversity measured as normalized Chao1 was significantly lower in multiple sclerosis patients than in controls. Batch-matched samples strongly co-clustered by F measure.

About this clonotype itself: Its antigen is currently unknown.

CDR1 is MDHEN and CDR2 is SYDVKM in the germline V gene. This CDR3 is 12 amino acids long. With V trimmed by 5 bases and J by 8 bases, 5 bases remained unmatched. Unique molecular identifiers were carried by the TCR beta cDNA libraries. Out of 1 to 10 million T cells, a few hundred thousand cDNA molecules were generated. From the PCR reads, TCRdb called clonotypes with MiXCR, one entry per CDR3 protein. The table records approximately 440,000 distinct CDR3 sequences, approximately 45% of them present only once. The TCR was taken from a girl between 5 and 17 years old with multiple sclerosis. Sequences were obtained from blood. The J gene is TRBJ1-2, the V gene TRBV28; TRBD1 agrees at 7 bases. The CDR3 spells CASSGSGGGYTF. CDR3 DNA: TGTGCCAGCAGTGGGTCAGGGGGAGGCTACACCTTC.